This T cell receptor beta chain was sequenced in a study of T cell changes during pregnancy in multiple sclerosis. TCRdb keeps only in-frame clones here, not all; method: immunoSEQ multiplex PCR. This sample yields about 40,000 clones, of which 92% are seen a single time; 10% to 15% belongs to the top ten. CDR3 length equals 18 residues. The sample was CD8+ T cells from peripheral blood mononuclear cells, taken in the first trimester of pregnancy. The chain employs TRBV12-1 and TRBJ1-2; TRBD1, as called in the table, went unchecked against the DNA. TRBV12-1 corresponds to a pseudogene. The TCR originated in a female donor with multiple sclerosis, enrolled in a pregnancy study. This chain's CDR3 is CASSFGGTGGAGARGYTF. CDR3 DNA: TGTGCCAGCAGCTTTGGTGGGACAGGGGGCGCGGGAGCCCGTGGCTACACCTTC.